This T cell receptor (beta chain) stems from a study of shared T cell receptors in the human thymus. The method was immunoSEQ multiplex PCR; TCRdb's version includes in-frame clones alone and lacks a portion of them. The sample includes about 610,000 clones, around 87% of them seen just once. Germline CDR1 and CDR2: LNHDA and SQIVND (reference sequence). The V gene lost 10 bases and the J gene lost 4 bases, with 14 bases spanning the gap. This CDR3 contains 12 residues. This same sample was also part of a study on human thymus T cells. That source notes: Thymic and blood repertoires appeared to display a bias in their usage of V and J genes.

This rearrangement joins TRBV19 to TRBJ2-7, with D tentatively TRBD2 (5 bases). Sequenced sample: thymocytes. This sequence originates from a boy under two years old with a congenital heart defect. This CDR3 reads CANLERGYEQYF. The CDR3 DNA follows: TGTGCCAACCTCGAACGGGGTTACGAGCAGTACTTC.